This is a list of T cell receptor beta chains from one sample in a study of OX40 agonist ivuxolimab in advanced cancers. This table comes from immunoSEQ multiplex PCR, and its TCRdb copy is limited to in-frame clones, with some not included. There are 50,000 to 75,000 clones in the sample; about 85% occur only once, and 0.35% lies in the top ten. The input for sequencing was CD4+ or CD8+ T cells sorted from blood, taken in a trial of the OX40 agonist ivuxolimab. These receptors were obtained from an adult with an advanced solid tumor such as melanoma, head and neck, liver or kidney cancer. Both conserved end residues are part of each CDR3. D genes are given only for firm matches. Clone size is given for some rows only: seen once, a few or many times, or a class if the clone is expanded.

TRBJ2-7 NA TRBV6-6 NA TGTGCCAGCAGTTACCCGGAGCAGTACTTC CASSYPEQYF
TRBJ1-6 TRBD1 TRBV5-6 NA TGTGCCAGCAGCTTAACCCGGGACAGGGGATATAATTCACCCCTCCACTTT CASSLTRDRGYNSPLHF
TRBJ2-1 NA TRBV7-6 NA TGTGCCAGCAGCGAAGGCGGGGGCAGGGGGAATGAGCAGTTCTTC CASSEGGGRGNEQFF
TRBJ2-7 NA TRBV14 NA TGTGCCAGCAGCCAAGAGCTCCTAGTTTCCTACGAGCAGTACTTC CASSQELLVSYEQYF
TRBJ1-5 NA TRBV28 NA TGTGCCAGCAGTTGGTTCCAGACTAGCAATCAGCCCCAGCATTTT CASSWFQTSNQPQHF
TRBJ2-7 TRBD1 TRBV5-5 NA TGTGCCAGCAGCTTGGGACAGGGGTCCTACGAGCAGTACTTC CASSLGQGSYEQYF
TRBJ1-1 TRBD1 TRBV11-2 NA TGTGCCAGCAGCGCCAATACAGGGGGAACTGAAGCTTTCTTT CASSANTGGTEAFF
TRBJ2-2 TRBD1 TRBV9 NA TGTGCCAGCAGCGTAGTGGGGACAGGGACCGGGGAGCTGTTTTTT CASSVVGTGTGELFF
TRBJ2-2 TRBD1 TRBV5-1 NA TGCGCCAGCAGCTTACAGGGGAAGAACACCGGGGAGCTGTTTTTT CASSLQGKNTGELFF
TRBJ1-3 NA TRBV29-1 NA TGCAGCGTTGAAGATAGGGCAGTCTCTGGAAACACCATATATTTT CSVEDRAVSGNTIYF
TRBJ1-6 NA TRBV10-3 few TGTGCCATCAGGACAGGTTTGAATTCACCCCTCCACTTT CAIRTGLNSPLHF
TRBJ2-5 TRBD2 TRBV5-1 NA TGCGCCAGCAGCTTGGGGGGACTAGCGGGGTACCAAGAGACCCAGTACTTC CASSLGGLAGYQETQYF
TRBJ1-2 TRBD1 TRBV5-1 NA TGCGCCAGCAGCTTGGCCACCAGGGGGGAGGGAAGTGGCTACACCTTC CASSLATRGEGSGYTF
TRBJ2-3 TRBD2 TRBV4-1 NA TGCGCCAGCAGCCAAGGCGGCCTTAGCGGGGGGCGAAGCACAGATACGCAGTATTTT CASSQGGLSGGRSTDTQYF
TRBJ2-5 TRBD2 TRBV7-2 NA TGTGCCAGCAGCTTATCTGCGGCGGGGGAAGAGACCCAGTACTTC CASSLSAAGEETQYF
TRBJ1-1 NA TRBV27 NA TGTGCCAGCAGTTTGGCGGGACTGACGAAGCAAGCAGCTTTCTTT CASSLAGLTKQAAFF
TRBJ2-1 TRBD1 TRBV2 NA TGTGCCAGCAGTGAAGTTGGACAGGGAACGAATGAGCAGTTCTTC CASSEVGQGTNEQFF
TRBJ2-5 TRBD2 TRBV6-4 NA TGTGCCAGCAGTATGACTAGCAGTGAGGGAGAGACCCAGTACTTC CASSMTSSEGETQYF
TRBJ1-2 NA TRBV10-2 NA TGCGCCAGCAGTGATAGGATTAACTATGGCTACACCTTC CASSDRINYGYTF
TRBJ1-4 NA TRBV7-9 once TGTGCCAGCAGCTACAGGTCTTCAGGTGAAAAACTGTTTTTT CASSYRSSGEKLFF
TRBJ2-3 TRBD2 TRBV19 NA TGTGCCAGTACAAGGGCGGGGGGGCCGAATTTCGTAGATACGCAGTATTTT CASTRAGGPNFVDTQYF
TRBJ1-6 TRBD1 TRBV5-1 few TGCGCCAGCAGCTTAACACCCGGGACAGGCCGGGTTTCACCCCTCCACTTT CASSLTPGTGRVSPLHF
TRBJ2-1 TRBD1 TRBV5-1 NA TGCGCCAGCATGGAACCGGGACAGGGTTTAATAAATGAGCAGTTCTTC CASMEPGQGLINEQFF
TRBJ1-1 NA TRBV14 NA TGTGCCAGCAGCACAACCGGGCAGAACACTGAAGCTTTCTTT CASSTTGQNTEAFF
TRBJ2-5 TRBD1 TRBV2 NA TGTGCCAGCGGTGACGACAGGGGCCTCCAAGAGACCCAGTACTTC CASGDDRGLQETQYF
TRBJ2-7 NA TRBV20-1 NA TGCAGTGTACAAGGGTACGAGCAGTACTTC CSVQGYEQYF
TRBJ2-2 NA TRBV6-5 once TGTGCCAGCACCTCTACCGGGGAGCTGTTTTTT CASTSTGELFF
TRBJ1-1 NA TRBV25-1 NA TGTGCCAGCAGTGGTTGGGGGCTGGGCACTGAAGCTTTCTTT CASSGWGLGTEAFF
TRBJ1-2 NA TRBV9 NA TGTGCCAGCACCATCAATTTCCCAGGGGATGGCTACACCTTC CASTINFPGDGYTF
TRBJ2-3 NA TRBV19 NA TGTGCCAGTAGTATAGATACTAGCCGGGGATCGACAGATACGCAGTATTTT CASSIDTSRGSTDTQYF
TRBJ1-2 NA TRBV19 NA TGTGCCAGTAGTGGGGCTAACTATGGCTACACCTTC CASSGANYGYTF
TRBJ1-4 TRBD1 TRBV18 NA TGTGCCAGCTCACCGTCGACAGGGGCTGGGGAAAAACTGTTTTTT CASSPSTGAGEKLFF
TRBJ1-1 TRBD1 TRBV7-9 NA TGTGCCAGCAGCCCGGACAGGGTAGCGAACACTGAAGCTTTCTTT CASSPDRVANTEAFF